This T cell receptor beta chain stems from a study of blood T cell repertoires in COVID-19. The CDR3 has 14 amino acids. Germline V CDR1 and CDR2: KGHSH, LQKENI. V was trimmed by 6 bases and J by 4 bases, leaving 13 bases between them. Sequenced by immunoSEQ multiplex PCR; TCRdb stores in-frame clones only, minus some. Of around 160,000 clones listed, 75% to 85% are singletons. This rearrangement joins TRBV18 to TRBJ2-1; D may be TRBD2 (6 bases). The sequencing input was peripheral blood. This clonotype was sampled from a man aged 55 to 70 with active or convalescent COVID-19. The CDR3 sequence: CASSTGLIYNEQFF. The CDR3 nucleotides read TGTGCCAGCTCGACGGGACTGATTTACAATGAGCAGTTCTTC.